Listed here is a single T cell receptor (beta chain). In the original analysis: Scientists estimated how many nucleated cells there were by amplifying reference gene primers. Sequenced by immunoSEQ multiplex PCR; TCRdb stores in-frame clones only, minus some. That table gives V, J and clone size, and the DNA gave D and trimming. The profile shows fewer than 110,000 clones, around 85% of them singletons. These data come from a study of blood T cell repertoires in COVID-19. V dropped 2 bases and J dropped 4 bases, with 8 bases sitting between them. This CDR3 region has 14 residues. Germline V gene sequence: CDR1 SGHDN, CDR2 FVKESK.

The genes are TRBV14 and TRBJ2-2; maybe TRBD1 (6 bases). This receptor was taken from a woman in her 70s with active or convalescent COVID-19. The sequenced sample consisted of peripheral blood. CDR3 amino acids: CASSQQGSTGELFF. For the CDR3, the DNA is TGTGCCAGCAGCCAACAGGGGAGCACCGGGGAGCTGTTTTTT.